This T cell receptor beta chain was documented in a study of vaccination and CD4 T cells after COVID-19. Study in general: With a range of 35 to 161, the median interval from diagnosis to drawing post-COVID samples was less than 130 days. Study outcomes and limitations: Spike mono-reactivity was found in 304 of the 307 vaccine-specific clones identified in convalescent patients.

With respect to this clonotype: Antigen: not known.

Treatment of the sample: approximately 9-day PBMC culture with coronavirus spike peptide pools or control peptides (ViraFEST assay). CD4+ T cells that had been cultured provided DNA sequenced with the Oncomine TCR Beta short-read assay. TCRdb re-derived calls from the PCR reads in MiXCR, one entry per CDR3 protein. The profile shows around 11,000 distinct CDR3 sequences, about 25% of them singletons. The V and J ends lost 6 bases and 0 bases respectively, with 9 bases between them. Germline CDR1 MDHEN, CDR2 SYDVKM. This CDR3 has 14 amino acids. The gene calls are TRBV28 and TRBJ1-5; unclear D gene. The sequence was collected from a human donor who had recovered from COVID-19. The material sequenced was CD4+ T cells from blood, cultured in vitro, taken after SARS-CoV-2 vaccination. The CDR3 DNA reads TGTGCCAGCAGCCATACTAATAGCAATCAGCCCCAGCATTTT. The encoded protein is CASSHTNSNQPQHF.